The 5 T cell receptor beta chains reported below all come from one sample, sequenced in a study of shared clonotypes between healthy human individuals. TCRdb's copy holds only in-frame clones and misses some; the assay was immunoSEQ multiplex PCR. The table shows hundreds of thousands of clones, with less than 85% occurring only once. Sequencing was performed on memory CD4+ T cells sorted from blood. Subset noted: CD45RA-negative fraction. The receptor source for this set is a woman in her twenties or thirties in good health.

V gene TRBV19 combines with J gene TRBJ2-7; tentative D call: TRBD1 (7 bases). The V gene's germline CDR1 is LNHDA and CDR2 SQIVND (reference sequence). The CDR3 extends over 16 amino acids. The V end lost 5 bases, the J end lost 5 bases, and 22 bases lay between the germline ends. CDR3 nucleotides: TGTGCCAGTAGTGCCAGATACAGGGGTACTAGCCACGAGCAGTACTTC. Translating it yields CASSARYRGTSHEQYF.

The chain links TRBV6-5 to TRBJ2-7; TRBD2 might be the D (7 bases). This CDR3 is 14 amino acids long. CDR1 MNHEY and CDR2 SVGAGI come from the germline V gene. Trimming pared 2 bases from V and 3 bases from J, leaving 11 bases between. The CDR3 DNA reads TGTGCCAGCAGTTACAGGGGGGGCGACTACGAGCAGTACTTC. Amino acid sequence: CASSYRGGDYEQYF.

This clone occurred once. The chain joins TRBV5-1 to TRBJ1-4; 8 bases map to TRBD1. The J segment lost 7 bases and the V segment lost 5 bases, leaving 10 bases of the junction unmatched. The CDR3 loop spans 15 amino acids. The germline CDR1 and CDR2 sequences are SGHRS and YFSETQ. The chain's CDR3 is CASRSGQGGGEKLFF. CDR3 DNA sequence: TGCGCCAGCAGGTCCGGACAGGGAGGGGGTGAAAAACTGTTTTTT.

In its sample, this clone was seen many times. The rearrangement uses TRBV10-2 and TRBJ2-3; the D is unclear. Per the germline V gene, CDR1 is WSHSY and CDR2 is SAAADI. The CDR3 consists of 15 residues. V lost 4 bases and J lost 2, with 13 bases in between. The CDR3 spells CASSVGISSTDTQYF. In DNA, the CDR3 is TGCGCCAGCAGTGTTGGGATATCCTCCACAGATACGCAGTATTTT.

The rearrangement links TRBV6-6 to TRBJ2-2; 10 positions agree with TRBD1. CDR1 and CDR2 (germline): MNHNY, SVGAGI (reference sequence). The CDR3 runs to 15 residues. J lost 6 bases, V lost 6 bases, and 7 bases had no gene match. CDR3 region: CASRGDRGLSGELFF. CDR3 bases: TGTGCCAGCAGAGGCGACAGGGGGCTTTCCGGGGAGCTGTTTTTT.